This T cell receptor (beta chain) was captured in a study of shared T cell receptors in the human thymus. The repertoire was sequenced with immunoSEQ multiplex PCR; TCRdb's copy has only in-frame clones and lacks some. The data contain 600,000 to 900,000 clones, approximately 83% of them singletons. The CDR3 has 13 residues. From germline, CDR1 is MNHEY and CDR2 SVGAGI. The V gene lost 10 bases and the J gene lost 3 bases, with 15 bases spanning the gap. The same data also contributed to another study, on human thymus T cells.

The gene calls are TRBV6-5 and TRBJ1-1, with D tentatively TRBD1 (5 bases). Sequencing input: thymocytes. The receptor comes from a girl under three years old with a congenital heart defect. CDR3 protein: CATSGKWDTEAFF. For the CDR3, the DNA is TGTGCCACTTCAGGGAAGTGGGACACTGAAGCTTTCTTT.